This is a list of T cell receptor beta chains from one sample in a study of T cell responses to AZD1222 COVID-19 vaccine. Repertoires were generated with immunoSEQ multiplex PCR, while TCRdb's copy carries only in-frame clones and drops some. This table holds about 50,000 clones, about 90% found once. Sample: peripheral blood, taken on day 0 of AZD1222 vaccination. These receptors were obtained from an adult in good health. Each CDR3 is given with its conserved first and last residue. A D gene is named only where the DNA matches it firmly. Not every row has a clone size; where given, it reads once, few, many or a size class.

-,TRBV7-8,TRBJ2-7,TRBD2,CASSSILAVPYEQYF,TGTGCCAGCAGCTCTATACTAGCGGTACCTTACGAGCAGTACTTC
-,TRBV4-3,TRBJ1-3,-,CASSARPVPGNTIYF,TGCGCCAGCAGCGCTAGGCCGGTTCCCGGAAACACCATATATTTT
-,TRBV11-2,TRBJ1-1,-,CASRGGLLNTEAFF,TGTGCCAGCAGGGGGGGGCTCCTGAACACTGAAGCTTTCTTT
once,TRBV4-1,TRBJ2-1,TRBD2,CASSQTLSGRGSYNEQFF,TGCGCCAGCAGCCAAACCTTAAGCGGGAGGGGTTCCTACAATGAGCAGTTCTTC
-,TRBV19,TRBJ2-2,TRBD2,CASRSLATGGGELFF,TGTGCCAGTAGATCACTAGCGACTGGGGGCGGGGAGCTGTTTTTT
-,TRBV7-9,TRBJ2-7,-,CASSLASASSYEQYF,TGTGCCAGCAGCTTAGCTAGCGCGAGCTCCTACGAGCAGTACTTC
-,TRBV5-1,TRBJ1-4,-,CASSLGTVNEKLFF,TGCGCCAGCAGCTTGGGGACGGTTAATGAAAAACTGTTTTTT
few,TRBV2,TRBJ2-3,TRBD1,CASSVEGQGAPQYF,TGTGCCAGCAGTGTCGAGGGACAGGGGGCGCCGCAGTATTTT
-,TRBV12-2,TRBJ1-4,-,CASRYMPGRNNEKLFF,TGTGCAAGTCGCTATATGCCGGGACGGAATAATGAAAAACTGTTTTTT
-,TRBV9,TRBJ1-2,-,CASSVGREVYGYTF,TGTGCCAGCAGCGTAGGCAGGGAGGTCTATGGCTACACCTTC
-,TRBV5-8,TRBJ1-5,-,CASSWEDGRTNQPQHF,TGTGCCAGCAGCTGGGAGGATGGCAGGACCAATCAGCCCCAGCATTTT
-,TRBV5-1,TRBJ2-5,-,CASRTPGQETQYF,TGCGCCAGTCGTACCCCAGGGCAAGAGACCCAGTACTTC
-,TRBV5-4,TRBJ2-1,TRBD2,CASSLASGRRNEQFF,TGTGCCAGCAGCTTGGCTAGCGGGAGGAGAAATGAGCAGTTCTTC
-,TRBV9,TRBJ1-5,-,CASSVSDYSNQPQHF,TGTGCCAGCAGCGTCTCTGATTATAGCAATCAGCCCCAGCATTTT
once,TRBV6-5,TRBJ1-2,TRBD1,CASSRQGQGYTF,TGTGCCAGCAGCCGACAGGGGCAAGGCTACACCTTC
-,TRBV5-4,TRBJ1-1,-,CASSWRGASNTEAFF,TGTGCCAGCTCTTGGAGGGGGGCCTCGAACACTGAAGCTTTCTTT
-,TRBV5-1,TRBJ2-3,-,CASSLQGGFTDTQYF,TGCGCCAGCAGCCTACAGGGAGGGTTCACAGATACGCAGTATTTT
-,TRBV9,TRBJ2-2,-,CASSVRGNGELFF,TGTGCCAGCAGCGTCAGGGGTAACGGGGAGCTGTTTTTT
-,TRBV5-4,TRBJ1-6,-,CASSLPPGEGSPLHF,TGTGCCAGCAGCCTACCCCCAGGGGAGGGTTCACCCCTCCACTTT